This T cell receptor beta chain derives from a study of cytomegalovirus exposure and HLA in healthy donors. This CDR3 comprises 12 residues. Trimming took off 4 bases at V and 15 bases at J, with 16 bases between the two ends. Germline V lookup: CDR1 MDHEN, CDR2 SYDVKM. Primers included in the PCR were 60 Vbeta and 13 Jbeta primers. The repertoire was sequenced with immunoSEQ multiplex PCR; TCRdb's copy has only in-frame clones and lacks some. The sample holds about 200,000 clones, roughly four fifths seen once. The origin of this receptor is a man younger than 45 in good health and CMV-seronegative. The sequencing input was PBMCs. The chain carries TRBV28 and TRBJ2-1; D remains unclear. CDR3 nucleotide sequence: TGTGCCAGCAGTTCAACCCGGGTCCGCACGTTCTTC. Protein sequence: CASSSTRVRTFF.